Shown below are 2 T cell receptor beta chains from a single sample sequenced in a study of cytomegalovirus exposure and HLA in healthy donors. Sequencing was performed with immunoSEQ multiplex PCR; in TCRdb, only in-frame clones are kept and a portion is missing. This sample has about 130,000 clones, with nearly 90% found just once. The sequenced sample consisted of PBMCs. These receptors were collected from a woman in her late teens or twenties in good health and CMV-seropositive.

The chain joins TRBV7-3 to TRBJ2-3; 7 nucleotides align to TRBD2. In germline, CDR1 is SGHTA, CDR2 FQGTGA. Unmatched junction bases numbered 14, after V lost 6 bases and J lost 5 bases. The CDR3 length is 16 residues. The CDR3 DNA reads TGTGCCAGCAGTTCTTTAGGAGCGGGGTATCAAGATACGCAGTATTTT. This encodes CASSSLGAGYQDTQYF.

The rearrangement uses TRBV28 and TRBJ2-3; perhaps TRBD1 as D (6 bases). The CDR3 runs 16 residues. The V end was cut by 3 bases, the J end by 1 base, with 14 bases between. Per the germline V gene, CDR1 is MDHEN and CDR2 is SYDVKM. CDR3: CASSFRQVRRTDTQYF. The DNA of the CDR3 is TGTGCCAGCAGTTTCCGACAGGTCAGACGCACAGATACGCAGTATTTT.